Many counts were recorded for the clone carrying this TCR beta chain. Its target is not known. Sample time point: persistent/refractory GD, antithyroid drugs over 5 years with positive TRAb. Making the TCR library involved RNA that had been extracted from PBMCs. The sample comes from a study of regulatory T cells in long-lasting Graves disease. The study's findings and limits: Newly diagnosed patients had higher TCR diversity than persistent Graves' patients did.

Through Arm-PCR of CDR3 regions and iRepertoire HTBI primers, TCR beta libraries were built. TCRdb independently ran MiXCR on the multiplex PCR reads; one entry per CDR3 protein. Seen here are around 500,000 distinct CDR3 sequences, about 20% observed once, and the top ten hold 7.8%. Looked up from germline, CDR1 is LGHDT and CDR2 is YNNKEL (reference sequence). The CDR3 is 15 residues long. Trimming pared 8 bases from V and 4 bases from J, leaving 20 bases between. V is TRBV3-1 and J is TRBJ2-5, with D maybe TRBD1 (6 bases). The clonotype comes from a female donor with Graves disease. The sequencing used peripheral blood mononuclear cells (PBMCs), collected when the disease was refractory, from a patient treated with antithyroid drugs. CDR3 bases: TGTGCCAGCCAAAAAAAAAGGGGGTTTGGAGAGACCCAGTACTTC. This gives the protein CASQKKRGFGETQYF.